This TCR beta chain was sequenced in a study of cytomegalovirus exposure and HLA in healthy donors. Researchers ran the PCR with 60 Vbeta and 13 Jbeta primers. TCRdb's copy holds only in-frame clones and misses some; the assay was immunoSEQ multiplex PCR. This table has approximately 140,000 clones, 65% to 90% appearing once. CDR3 size: 10 residues. Germline V gene sequence: CDR1 DFQATT, CDR2 SNEGSKA (reference sequence). Trimming removed 6 bases at V and 5 bases at J, with 7 bases between. The chain links TRBV20-1 to TRBJ2-5; D unclear. This sequence originates from a man aged 45 to 65 in good health and CMV-seronegative. Specimen: PBMCs. CDR3 residues: CSAGAETQYF. DNA of the CDR3: TGCAGTGCCGGAGCGGAGACCCAGTACTTC.